The 21 T cell receptor beta chains below come from one sample, sequenced in a study of blood T cell repertoires in COVID-19. Some clones are missing from TCRdb's copy, which holds only in-frame ones; the method was immunoSEQ multiplex PCR. Here the sample spans about 220,000 clones, 65% to 90% being singletons. The sequenced sample consisted of peripheral blood. The origin of the receptors is a man aged 45-65 years with active or convalescent COVID-19.

CDR3 DNA: TGTGCCAGCAGCACCTTAGCGGGGGACTACGAGCAGTACGTC. Protein product: CASSTLAGDYEQYV. The chain recombines TRBV7-2 with TRBJ2-7; 9 bases are shared with TRBD2. J was trimmed by 3 bases and V by 5 bases; bases with no gene match: 5. CDR1 and CDR2 (germline): SGHTA, FQGNSA. CDR3 size: 14 residues.

V is TRBV9 and J is TRBJ2-1, with 13 bases matching TRBD2. CDR1 and CDR2 from the germline V gene are SGDLS and YYNGEE. Trimming took 1 base from V and 0 from J; bases not matched to a gene: 13. There are 21 residues in the CDR3. CDR3 region: CASSVSPGLAGSGGSYNEQFF. In DNA form, the CDR3 reads TGTGCCAGCAGCGTATCACCGGGACTAGCGGGATCAGGGGGCTCCTACAATGAGCAGTTCTTC.

The chain links TRBV11-3 to TRBJ2-7; TRBD1 aligns across 8 bases. Germline V gene data show CDR1 as SGHNT and CDR2 as YENEEA. The CDR3 sequence is 13 residues long. V lost 3 bases to trimming and J lost 5 bases; unmatched junction nucleotides: 3. The CDR3 loop is CASSFFRGHEQYV. The CDR3 nucleotides are TGTGCCAGCAGCTTTTTCAGGGGGCACGAGCAGTACGTC.

The J gene is TRBJ2-5, the V gene TRBV18; 7 nucleotides agree with TRBD1. Unmatched junction bases numbered 14, after V lost 3 bases and J lost 4 bases. Germline assignment: CDR1 KGHSH and CDR2 LQKENI. This CDR3 is built from 17 residues. The CDR3 sequence is CASSPARGTSGLETQYF. For the CDR3, the DNA is TGTGCCAGCTCACCCGCCAGGGGGACGTCAGGATTAGAGACCCAGTACTTC.

The J gene is TRBJ2-3, the V gene TRBV6-2 or TRBV6-3, with 7 positions matching TRBD2. This CDR3 is 17 amino acids long. V shed 3 bases and J 1 base; nucleotides not matched to a gene: 10. In germline, CDR1 is MNHEY, CDR2 SVGEGT. CDR3 protein: CASSYRGLSGRTDTQYF. The CDR3 DNA reads as TGTGCCAGCAGTTATCGGGGACTAAGCGGACGCACAGATACGCAGTATTTT.

This clone was counted between two and nine times. The chain couples TRBV11-3 to TRBJ2-7, with D tentatively TRBD2 (6 bases). CDR1 and CDR2 from the germline V gene are SGHNT and YENEEA. Trimming pared 4 bases from V and 6 bases from J, leaving 7 bases between. The CDR3 contains 11 residues. The CDR3 protein is CASSSGGEQYF. The CDR3 DNA sequence: TGTGCCAGCAGCTCCGGGGGCGAGCAGTACTTC.

The chain joins TRBV4-1 to TRBJ1-5, with 7 bases identical to TRBD1. Germline assignment: CDR1 MGHRA and CDR2 YSYEKL. The CDR3 totals 14 residues. Trimming cost V 1 base and J 7 bases; bases outside gene matches: 4. CDR3 in amino acids: CASSQGQGGQPQHF. In DNA form, the CDR3 reads TGCGCCAGCAGCCAAGGACAGGGTGGGCAGCCCCAGCATTTT.

Notes on this clone: Other DNA sequences in this specimen translate into the identical CDR3. The chain recombines TRBV2 with TRBJ2-7; 9 positions match TRBD1. CDR1 and CDR2 from the germline V gene are SNHLY and FYNNEI. J lost 0 bases, V lost 9 bases, and 6 bases had no gene match. This CDR3 contains 14 residues. The CDR3: CASSEQGASYEQYV. The CDR3 DNA reads TGTGCCAGTAGCGAACAGGGGGCCTCCTACGAGCAGTACGTC.

This clone occurred a few times. The chain is built from TRBV19 and TRBJ2-3, with a weak D call TRBD2 (5 bases). V was cut by 6 bases and J by 5 bases, with 15 bases left in between. The CDR3 totals 14 residues. Per the germline V gene, CDR1 is LNHDA and CDR2 is SQIVND (reference sequence). This CDR3 is CASRRRQAGDTQYF. CDR3 sequence (DNA): TGTGCCAGTAGGCGGAGGCAGGCGGGAGATACGCAGTATTTT.

The chain carries TRBV2 and TRBJ1-3, with D unresolved. Trimming took 5 bases from V and 6 from J, leaving 5 bases between them. The CDR3 loop spans 11 amino acids. Germline CDR1 and CDR2: SNHLY and FYNNEI. The CDR3 bases are TGTGCCAGCAGTCCCCAAAACACCATATATTTT. Translation: CASSPQNTIYF.

CDR3: CASSQVLGTGVGYF. The CDR3 DNA reads TGCGCCAGCAGCCAAGTACTCGGGACAGGGGTAGGATATTTT. The chain has TRBV4-1 and TRBJ2-3; 10 positions match TRBD1. J was trimmed by 15 bases and V by 1 base; bases with no gene match: 10. Germline values: CDR1 MGHRA, CDR2 YSYEKL. The CDR3 length is 14 residues.

This chain uses TRBV9 with TRBJ2-1, with 11 bases matching TRBD2. Germline trimming cut 0 bases from V and 5 bases from J; bases unmatched to any gene: 4. The CDR3 runs to 16 residues. Germline CDR1 is SGDLS and CDR2 is YYNGEE. The CDR3 spells CASSVGGLAANNEQFF. Here the CDR3 DNA reads TGTGCCAGCAGCGTAGGGGGACTAGCGGCAAACAATGAGCAGTTCTTC.

The J gene is TRBJ2-3, the V gene TRBV28; D gene uncertain. Trimming left V 6 bases short and J 0 bases short, with 19 bases between. The germline V gene encodes CDR1 MDHEN and CDR2 SYDVKM. CDR3 length equals 17 residues. DNA of the CDR3: TGTGCCAGCAGCCCAGAATCTAGGTCGTCGAGCACAGATACGCAGTATTTT. Translated: CASSPESRSSSTDTQYF.

The CDR3 nucleotides are TGCGCCAGCAGCGCCGGAGGACAGGCGCGCGAGCAGTACTTC. It codes for CASSAGGQAREQYF. The genes are TRBV5-1 and TRBJ2-7; 7 positions match TRBD1. The V gene's germline CDR1 is SGHRS and CDR2 YFSETQ. This CDR3 spans 14 amino acids. The trim removed 4 bases at V and 6 bases at J, leaving 10 bases unmatched.

V and J are TRBV7-6 and TRBJ2-7; 7 positions agree with TRBD2. Looked up from germline, CDR1 is SGHVS and CDR2 is FNYEAQ. V gave up 1 base and J gave up 1 base; unmatched junction bases: 16. CDR3 size: 19 residues. This CDR3 reads CASSLEWGGNIGESYEQYF. CDR3 nucleotide sequence: TGTGCCAGCAGCTTAGAGTGGGGAGGGAATATTGGGGAATCCTACGAGCAGTACTTC. The whole variable domain, filled in from reference TRBV7-6 and TRBJ2-7, reads GAGVSQSPRYKVTKRGQDVALRCDPISGHVSLYWYRQALGQGPEFLTYFNYEAQQDKSGLPNDRFSAERPEGSISTLTIQRTEQRDSAMYRCASSLEWGGNIGESYEQYFGPGTRLTVT.

This sequence joins TRBV5-1 and TRBJ1-1; D not resolved. This CDR3 region has 15 residues. The germline V gene encodes CDR1 SGHRS and CDR2 YFSETQ. Trimming stripped 4 bases from V and 0 bases from J, with 13 bases between. CDR3 in amino acids: CASSHPGSMNTEAFF. Written as DNA, the CDR3 is TGCGCCAGCAGCCACCCCGGGAGTATGAACACTGAAGCTTTCTTT.

The chain links TRBV11-2 to TRBJ2-1; possible D gene TRBD1, 6 bases. This CDR3 region has 14 residues. Germline V gene lookup returns CDR1 SGHAT and CDR2 FQNNGV. V was cut by 4 bases and J by 7 bases, with 14 bases left in between. CDR3 amino acids: CASSSWGRGNEQFF. CDR3 DNA sequence: TGTGCCAGCAGCTCCTGGGGTAGGGGGAATGAGCAGTTCTTC.

This chain uses TRBV27 with TRBJ1-2; TRBD1 aligns across 9 bases. V was clipped by 5 bases and J by 3 bases; unmatched bases: 7. This CDR3 is 15 amino acids long. The germline gives CDR1 MNHEY, CDR2 SMNVEV (reference sequence). CDR3 protein: CASSPLGQGDYGYTF. As DNA, the CDR3 is TGTGCCAGCAGTCCCCTGGGACAGGGAGACTATGGCTACACCTTC.

The chain couples TRBV5-4 to TRBJ2-7; D is unclear. The length of the CDR3 is 13 residues. Looked up from germline, CDR1 is SGHNT and CDR2 is YYREEE (reference sequence). The V gene lost 1 base and the J gene lost 0 bases, with 5 bases spanning the gap. The CDR3 is CASSLSFSYEQYF. As DNA, the CDR3 is TGTGCCAGCAGCTTGTCGTTCTCCTACGAGCAGTACTTC. Based on the CDR3 plus reference TRBV5-4 and TRBJ2-7, the full variable domain is ETGVTQSPTHLIKTRGQQVTLRCSSQSGHNTVSWYQQALGQGPQFIFQYYREEENGRGNFPPRFSGLQFPNYSSELNVNALELDDSALYLCASSLSFSYEQYFGPGTRLTVT.

The V call is TRBV5-6, the J call TRBJ2-1, with TRBD1 as a possible D gene (5 bases). V lost 2 bases to trimming and J lost 8 bases, with 17 bases between them. The germline CDR1 and CDR2 sequences are SGHDT and YYEEEE. The CDR3 spans 15 residues. The CDR3 nucleotides read TGTGCCAGCAGCTTCTCTCAGGGTATCGTTGATGAGCAGTTCTTC. Translated: CASSFSQGIVDEQFF.

This clone was seen a few times. The chain employs TRBV19 and TRBJ2-2; perhaps TRBD2 as D (6 bases). Trimming stripped 3 bases from V and 4 bases from J, with 12 bases between. This CDR3 region has 15 residues. The germline gives CDR1 LNHDA, CDR2 SQIVND (reference sequence). For the CDR3, the DNA is TGTGCCAGTAGTATCGGGGGTCGGGTCACCGGGGAGCTGTTTTTT. Residues: CASSIGGRVTGELFF.